This record concerns one T cell receptor (beta chain) sequence. Its antigen remains unidentified. This sample is drawn from a study of Ad26.COV2.S vaccination and SARS-CoV-2 variants. Study-level findings and limits: Vaccinated and placebo-treated recipients had similar non-spike TCR breadth. After vaccination, reports described spike-specific CD8+ and CD4+ T cell responses as showing substantial breadth. Among vaccine recipients, spike-specific TCR breadth exceeded that of placebo recipients.

Germline V gives CDR1 ENHRY, CDR2 SYGVKD. This CDR3 region has 15 residues. The assay was immunoSEQ multiplex PCR, and TCRdb's table has in-frame clones only and misses some. The sample carries approximately 340,000 clones, under 95% recorded once. Sequenced here: peripheral blood, sampled after recovery from COVID-19. The V call is TRBV10-3, the J call TRBJ2-5, with 13 bases fitting TRBD2. The sequence derives from a human donor who had recovered from COVID-19. This CDR3 reads CASTGTSGAGETQYF. DNA of the CDR3: TGTGCTTCTACCGGGACTAGCGGGGCGGGGGAGACCCAGTACTTC.